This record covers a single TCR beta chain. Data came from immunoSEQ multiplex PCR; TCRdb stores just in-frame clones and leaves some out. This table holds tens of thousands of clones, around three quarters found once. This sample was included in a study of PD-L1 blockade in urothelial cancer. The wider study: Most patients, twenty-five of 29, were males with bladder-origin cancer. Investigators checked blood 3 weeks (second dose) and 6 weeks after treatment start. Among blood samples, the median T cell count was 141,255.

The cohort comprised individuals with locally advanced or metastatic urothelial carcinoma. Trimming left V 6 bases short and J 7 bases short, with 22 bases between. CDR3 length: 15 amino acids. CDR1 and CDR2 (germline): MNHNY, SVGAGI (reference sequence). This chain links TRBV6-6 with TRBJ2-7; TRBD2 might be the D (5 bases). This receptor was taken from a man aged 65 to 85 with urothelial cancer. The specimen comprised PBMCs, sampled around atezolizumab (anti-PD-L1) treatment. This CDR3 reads CASSSGRGIWGEQYF. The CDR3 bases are TGTGCCAGCAGCTCGGGGAGAGGGATTTGGGGAGAGCAGTACTTC.